The clone carrying this T cell receptor beta chain was observed once. What it binds is unknown. Germline V gene sequence: CDR1 WSHSY, CDR2 SAAADI. V lost 8 bases and J 8 bases, leaving 19 bases between the germline ends. There are 14 residues in the CDR3. The data belong to a study of shared clonotypes between healthy human individuals. Study outcomes and limitations: An effect of sequencing depth on clonotype sharing among donors was expected. Collection of samples was limited to blood; tissue repertoires likely differ.

Cells designated naive CD8 were CD45RO-negative and were positively selected for CCR7, with terminally differentiated effector memory CD45RA+ cells excluded. The study drew its donors from healthy HIV-negative adults without recent acute infections or vaccinations. Roughly 210 ng DNA, about 30,000 T cell genomes, went into each sorted-subset replicate PCR. Libraries were prepared by immunoSEQ multiplex PCR; TCRdb keeps only in-frame clonotypes and omits some of them. This sample has about 2 million clones; about 95% occur once, and the top ten carry 0.9% to 1.3%. V and J are TRBV10-2 and TRBJ2-1; possibly TRBD1 for D (6 bases). The sequenced sample consisted of naive CD8+ T cells sorted from blood. The sequence was collected from a man aged 18 to 30 in good health. The CDR3 DNA reads TGCGCCAGCCAAGGACAGTACGTTTGGTATGAGCAGTTCTTC. The encoded protein is CASQGQYVWYEQFF.